One sample yielded the 23 T cell receptor beta chains listed below, sequenced in a study of T cell responses to AZD1222 COVID-19 vaccine (dated by TCRdb to the early 2020s). In the paper's terms, the time point label means: baseline before first vaccination. Library creation used the immunoSEQ multiplex PCR assay. In its TCRdb copy, this immuneACCESS table keeps in-frame sequences only and misses some clones. Where compared with another copy, unresolved V genes explain less than half of these, and the others have no known cause. The sample has more than 110,000 clones on record, 91% of them singletons. The top ten hold 2.8% of the sample. This material consisted of peripheral blood, taken on day 0 of AZD1222 vaccination. All receptors come from an adult in good health.

This chain connects TRBV24-1 to TRBJ2-3, with 7 positions matching TRBD1. The length of the CDR3 is 14 residues. Germline CDR1 is KGHDR and CDR2 is SFDVKD. The J segment lost 4 bases and the V segment lost 5 bases, leaving 5 bases of the junction unmatched. The CDR3 protein is CATSAPQGADTQYF. The DNA for the CDR3 is TGTGCCACCAGTGCCCCGCAGGGGGCAGATACGCAGTATTTT.

This clone appeared a single time. This chain links TRBV4-2 with TRBJ2-7; 11 bases agree with TRBD2. This CDR3 has 17 residues. CDR1 is LGHNA and CDR2 is YNFKEQ in the germline V gene. V was clipped by 0 bases and J by 0 bases; unmatched bases: 4. The CDR3 loop is CASSQDTSGGPSYEQYF. For the CDR3, the DNA is TGTGCCAGCAGCCAAGATACTAGCGGGGGACCCTCCTACGAGCAGTACTTC.

The chain has TRBV25-1 and TRBJ2-1, with unresolved D. The V gene's germline CDR1 is MGHDK and CDR2 SYGVNS. V was pared by 2 bases and J by 10 bases, with 6 bases between. The CDR3 spans 11 residues. In DNA, the CDR3 is TGTGCCAGCAGTGAAGTCAGCGAGCAGTTCTTC. Its protein is CASSEVSEQFF.

V usage is TRBV27 and J usage is TRBJ1-5; D is perhaps TRBD1 (6 bases). Per germline, CDR1 MNHEY and CDR2 SMNVEV (reference sequence). V shed 6 bases and J shed 3 bases, with 12 bases lying between them. The CDR3 totals 14 residues. The DNA of the CDR3 is TGTGCCAGCAGGGTGGGGGGGGCCAATCAGCCCCAGCATTTT. This codes for CASRVGGANQPQHF.

The chain has TRBV5-4 and TRBJ2-3; no definite D call. The V end was cut by 3 bases, the J end by 6 bases, with 8 bases between. Germline values: CDR1 SGHNT, CDR2 YYREEE (reference sequence). The CDR3 is 12 amino acids. The CDR3 protein is CASSSGRDTQYF. The CDR3 nucleotides are TGTGCCAGCAGCTCCGGACGGGATACGCAGTATTTT.

Details on this clone: The junction differs from germline at one of its ends, possibly a read error. The CDR3 protein is CASSLAGQAHF. The CDR3 coding sequence is TGTGCCAGCAGCTTAGCGGGACAGGCACACTTC. V and J are TRBV7-8 and TRBJ2-7; TRBD1 matches at 8 bases. Germline CDR1 is SGHVS and CDR2 is FQNEAQ. The CDR3 sequence is 11 residues long.

This chain uses TRBV11-3 with TRBJ2-7; D unclear. Between the trimmed V and J ends, which lost 5 bases and 0 bases, there was a span of 14 bases. The CDR3 runs 15 residues. Germline CDR1 reads SGHNT; CDR2 reads YENEEA. CDR3 sequence reads: CASSPAGPFSYEQYF. In nucleotides, the CDR3 is TGTGCCAGCAGCCCCGCCGGGCCTTTCTCCTACGAGCAGTACTTC.

V gene TRBV5-1 combines with J gene TRBJ2-5, with D perhaps matching TRBD1 (5 bases). The V end lost 1 base, the J end lost 5 bases, and 9 bases lay between the germline ends. Germline V gene sequence: CDR1 SGHRS, CDR2 YFSETQ. CDR3 size: 13 residues. CDR3 in DNA: TGCGCCAGCAGCTTGACAGGAAAGGAGACCCAGTACTTC. It yields the protein CASSLTGKETQYF.

The chain employs TRBV6-5 and TRBJ1-1, with TRBD1 matching 7 bases. The CDR3 loop spans 12 amino acids. The V gene's germline CDR1 is MNHEY and CDR2 SVGAGI. V shed 7 bases and J 5 bases; nucleotides not matched to a gene: 4. CDR3 DNA sequence: TGTGCCAGCAAAAGGGGGCATACTGAAGCTTTCTTT. Translating gives CASKRGHTEAFF.

The chain uses TRBV15 and TRBJ1-2; D perhaps matches TRBD1 (5 bases). This CDR3 region has 12 residues. Germline CDR1 LNHNV, CDR2 YYDKDF (reference sequence). The V gene lost 0 bases and the J gene lost 9 bases, with 8 bases spanning the gap. The CDR3 bases are TGTGCCACCAGCAGAGATCAGGGCCGCTACACCTTC. Its protein product is CATSRDQGRYTF.

This clone was detected only a few times. The V gene is TRBV11-2, the J gene TRBJ1-2; possible D gene TRBD1, 6 bases. The CDR3 runs 15 residues. The V end lost 3 bases, the J end lost 3 bases, and 14 bases lay between the germline ends. Germline CDR1 SGHAT, CDR2 FQNNGV. This CDR3 is CASSFARRGYYGYTF. The CDR3 DNA reads TGTGCCAGCAGCTTCGCGCGCAGGGGCTACTATGGCTACACCTTC.

This clone was seen a single time. The rearrangement joins TRBV5-6 to TRBJ2-5; D is unresolved. Per germline, CDR1 SGHDT and CDR2 YYEEEE. Trimming took 3 bases from V and 5 from J, leaving 20 bases between them. The CDR3 is 16 amino acids. The CDR3 protein is CASSSTVGFSAETQYF. The CDR3 DNA reads TGTGCCAGCAGCTCGACGGTTGGGTTCTCGGCGGAGACCCAGTACTTC.

The J gene is TRBJ1-4, the V gene TRBV28; D not resolved. The ends were cut back, 8 bases at V and 4 bases at J, with 11 bases in the middle. This CDR3 has 13 residues. The germline V gene has CDR1 MDHEN and CDR2 SYDVKM. The CDR3 here is CASQGTFNEKLFF. In DNA form, the CDR3 reads TGTGCCAGCCAAGGCACCTTTAATGAAAAACTGTTTTTT.

This clone was picked up one time. This sequence joins TRBV10-3 and TRBJ2-7; 14 bases align to TRBD2. The CDR3 runs to 16 residues. The V segment lost 11 bases and the J segment 7 bases; nucleotides outside the gene matches: 16. Germline lookup yields CDR1 ENHRY and CDR2 SYGVKD. The DNA for the CDR3 is TGTGCCGGTTCCCAGGGACTAGCGGGAGATGGCGGAGAGCAGTACTTC. Protein sequence: CAGSQGLAGDGGEQYF.

This rearrangement joins TRBV6-5 to TRBJ2-7; no firm D call. Germline-derived CDR1 and CDR2 are MNHEY and SVGAGI. V gave up 6 bases and J gave up 3 bases, with 6 bases separating them. This CDR3 spans 11 amino acids. CDR3 sequence reads: CASSNNYEQYF. The CDR3 DNA reads as TGTGCCAGCAGCAACAACTACGAGCAGTACTTC.

The rearrangement joins TRBV6-5 to TRBJ2-1; 12 bases match TRBD1. Germline V gene lookup returns CDR1 MNHEY and CDR2 SVGAGI. CDR3 length: 14 amino acids. Germline trimming cut 4 bases from V and 10 bases from J; bases unmatched to any gene: 5. The CDR3 sequence is CASSWDRGLREQFF. DNA for the CDR3: TGTGCCAGCAGTTGGGACAGGGGGCTTCGGGAGCAGTTCTTC.

The V and J genes are TRBV5-4 and TRBJ2-2; 7 nucleotides align to TRBD2. V lost 5 bases and J lost 4; bases outside the gene matches: 8. Germline-derived CDR1 and CDR2 are SGHNT and YYREEE (reference sequence). This CDR3 contains 15 residues. The CDR3 region is CASRGWGGSTGELFF. CDR3 in DNA: TGTGCCAGCAGGGGGTGGGGCGGGAGCACCGGGGAGCTGTTTTTT. The whole variable domain, filled in from reference TRBV5-4 and TRBJ2-2, reads ETGVTQSPTHLIKTRGQQVTLRCSSQSGHNTVSWYQQALGQGPQFIFQYYREEENGRGNFPPRFSGLQFPNYSSELNVNALELDDSALYLCASRGWGGSTGELFFGEGSRLTVL.

As concerns this clone: This sample also contains other DNA sequences that code for the same CDR3. This rearrangement joins TRBV4-3 to TRBJ1-5, with D possibly matching TRBD1 (5 bases). From germline, CDR1 is LGHNA and CDR2 YSLEER. This CDR3 is 15 amino acids long. V was trimmed by 0 bases and J by 4 bases, leaving 10 bases between them. This CDR3 is CASSQDRTLNQPQHF. In DNA, the CDR3 is TGCGCCAGCAGCCAAGATAGGACACTTAATCAGCCCCAGCATTTT.

As to this clone: At one of its ends the junction is not consistent with the germline gene, which may arise from a read error. The rearrangement uses TRBV18 and TRBJ2-1, with D tentatively TRBD1 or TRBD2 (5 bases each). Germline V gives CDR1 KGHSH, CDR2 LQKENI. The CDR3 has 16 residues. The CDR3 region has the DNA TGTGCCAGCTCGCCACCCGGGACGAGTGGCCACAATGAGCAGTTCTTC. This encodes CASSPPGTSGHNEQFF.

Written as DNA, the CDR3 is TGTGCCACCAGTGACGGCGAGATGGTAGATACGCAGTATTTT. This sequence encodes CATSDGEMVDTQYF. The rearrangement uses TRBV24-1 and TRBJ2-3; no reliable D call. Germline V gene data show CDR1 as KGHDR and CDR2 as SFDVKD. Trimming removed 4 bases at V and 5 bases at J, with 12 bases between. This CDR3 spans 14 amino acids.

J is TRBJ1-5 and V is TRBV19; TRBD1 is a possible D gene (5 bases). V was shortened by 4 bases and J by 2 bases, with 9 bases between the two germline ends. Germline CDR1 and CDR2: LNHDA and SQIVND (reference sequence). The CDR3 runs 14 residues. This CDR3 reads CASSSWGGNQPQHF. The CDR3 DNA is TGTGCCAGTAGTAGTTGGGGCGGCAATCAGCCCCAGCATTTT. The whole variable domain, filled in from reference TRBV19 and TRBJ1-5, reads DGGITQSPKYLFRKEGQNVTLSCEQNLNHDAMYWYRQDPGQGLRLIYYSQIVNDFQKGDIAEGYSVSREKKESFPLTVTSAQKNPTAFYLCASSSWGGNQPQHFGDGTRLSIL.

This clone was seen a handful of times. J is TRBJ1-5 and V is TRBV7-9; possibly TRBD1 for D (6 bases). V gave up 2 bases and J gave up 7 bases, with 15 bases separating them. Germline lookup yields CDR1 SEHNR and CDR2 FQNEAQ (reference sequence). The CDR3 is 15 amino acids. The CDR3 spells CASSLSPGAQQPQHF. CDR3 nucleotides: TGTGCCAGCAGCTTAAGTCCGGGGGCTCAGCAGCCCCAGCATTTT.

V is TRBV30 and J is TRBJ2-1; 7 bases line up with TRBD2. CDR3 length: 16 amino acids. V shed 2 bases and J 3 bases; nucleotides not matched to a gene: 10. CDR1 GTSNPN and CDR2 SVGIG come from the germline V gene (reference sequence). The CDR3 DNA sequence: TGTGCCTGGAGTCCCCGCACGGGAGGCAACTACAATGAGCAGTTCTTC. This gives the protein CAWSPRTGGNYNEQFF.